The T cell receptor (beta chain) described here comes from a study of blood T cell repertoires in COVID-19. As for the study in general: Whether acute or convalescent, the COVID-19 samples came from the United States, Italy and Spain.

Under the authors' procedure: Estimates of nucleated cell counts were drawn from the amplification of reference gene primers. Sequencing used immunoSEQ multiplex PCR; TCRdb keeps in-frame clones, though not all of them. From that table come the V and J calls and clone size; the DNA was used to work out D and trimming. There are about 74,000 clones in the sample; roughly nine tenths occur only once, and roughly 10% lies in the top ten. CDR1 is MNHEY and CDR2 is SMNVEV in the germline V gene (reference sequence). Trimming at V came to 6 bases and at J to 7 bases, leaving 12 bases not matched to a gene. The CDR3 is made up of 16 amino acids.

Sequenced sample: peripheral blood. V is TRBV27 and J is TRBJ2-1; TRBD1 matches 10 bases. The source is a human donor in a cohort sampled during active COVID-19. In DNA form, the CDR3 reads TGTGCCAGCAGCACCCCCGGGGACAGGGGAAGAAATGAGCAGTTCTTC. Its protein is CASSTPGDRGRNEQFF.